This T cell receptor beta chain was identified during a study of cytomegalovirus exposure and HLA in healthy donors. Study-level findings and limits: Sequence variants that were highly shared formed a cluster that was likely a sequencing artifact. Reports showed the classifier diagnosing cytomegalovirus status with high specificity and sensitivity.

On this clone itself: Its antigen is unknown.

Each donor's status was that of a healthy bone marrow donor. 13 Jbeta primers and 60 Vbeta primers were used for the PCR. TCRdb keeps only in-frame clones here, not all; method: immunoSEQ multiplex PCR. The sample has 150,000 to 200,000 clones, roughly 79% seen once. The CDR3 covers 17 residues. The sequence derives from a woman aged 45-65 years in good health and CMV-seronegative. Input material: PBMCs. The V call is TRBV21-1, the J call TRBJ1-5; the table's TRBD1 call for D was not verified on the DNA. TRBV21-1 is an annotated pseudogene. The CDR3 region has the DNA TGTGCCAGCAGCCAACCCCGGGTGGGGCAGGGAAGACGGCCCCAGCATTTT. Amino acid sequence: CASSQPRVGQGRRPQHF.